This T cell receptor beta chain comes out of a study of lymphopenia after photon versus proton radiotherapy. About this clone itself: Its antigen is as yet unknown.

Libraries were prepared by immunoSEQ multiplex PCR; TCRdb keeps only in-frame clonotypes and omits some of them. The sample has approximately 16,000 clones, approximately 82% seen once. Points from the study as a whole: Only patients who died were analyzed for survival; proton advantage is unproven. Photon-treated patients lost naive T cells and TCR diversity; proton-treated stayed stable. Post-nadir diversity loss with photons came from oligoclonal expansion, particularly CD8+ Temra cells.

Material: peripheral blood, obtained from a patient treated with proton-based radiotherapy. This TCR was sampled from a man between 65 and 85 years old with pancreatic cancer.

This CDR3 is CATRDRGGLGRNYGYTF. For the CDR3, the DNA is TGTGCCACCCGGGACAGGGGAGGTTTGGGAAGGAACTATGGCTACACCTTC. The V and J genes are TRBV21-1 and TRBJ1-2; the D call of TRBD1 is as the table states it, not checked on the DNA. TRBV21-1 is reported as a pseudogene. The CDR3 is 17 amino acids.